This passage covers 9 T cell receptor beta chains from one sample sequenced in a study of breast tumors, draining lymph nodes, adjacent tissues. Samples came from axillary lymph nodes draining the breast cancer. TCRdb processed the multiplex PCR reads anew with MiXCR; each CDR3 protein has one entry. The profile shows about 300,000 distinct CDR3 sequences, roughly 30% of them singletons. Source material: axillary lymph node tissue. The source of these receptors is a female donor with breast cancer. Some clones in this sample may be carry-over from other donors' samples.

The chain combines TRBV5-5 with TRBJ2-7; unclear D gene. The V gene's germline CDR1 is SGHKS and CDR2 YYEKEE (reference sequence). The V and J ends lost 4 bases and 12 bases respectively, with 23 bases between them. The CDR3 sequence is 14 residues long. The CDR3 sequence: CASSTILSSYETYF. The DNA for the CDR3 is TGTGCCAGCAGCACAATTCTGAGCTCCTACGAGACGTACTTC. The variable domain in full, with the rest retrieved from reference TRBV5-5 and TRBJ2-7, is DAGVTQSPTHLIKTRGQQVTLRCSPISGHKSVSWYQQVLGQGPQFIFQYYEKEERGRGNFPDRFSARQFPNYSSELNVNALLLGDSALYLCASSTILSSYETYFGPGTRLTVT.

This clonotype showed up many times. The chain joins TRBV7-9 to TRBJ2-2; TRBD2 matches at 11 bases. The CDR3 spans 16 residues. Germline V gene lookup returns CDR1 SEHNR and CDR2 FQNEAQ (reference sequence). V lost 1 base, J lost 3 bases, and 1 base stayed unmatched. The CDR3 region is CASSLVAGGDTGELFF. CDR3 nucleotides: TGTGCCAGCAGCTTAGTAGCGGGAGGGGACACCGGGGAGCTGTTTTTT.

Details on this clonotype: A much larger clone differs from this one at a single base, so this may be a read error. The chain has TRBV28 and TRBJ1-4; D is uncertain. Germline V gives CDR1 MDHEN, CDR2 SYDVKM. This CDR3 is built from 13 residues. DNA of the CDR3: TGTGCCAGCCTAAGACGGGATAATGAAAAACTGTCTTTT. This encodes CASLRRDNEKLSF.

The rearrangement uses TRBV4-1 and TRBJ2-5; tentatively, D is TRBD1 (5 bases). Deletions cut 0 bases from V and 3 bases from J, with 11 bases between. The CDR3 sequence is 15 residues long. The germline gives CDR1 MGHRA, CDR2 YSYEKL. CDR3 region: CASSQDQVGEETQYF. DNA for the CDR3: TGCGCCAGCAGCCAAGATCAAGTAGGGGAAGAGACCCAGTACTTC.

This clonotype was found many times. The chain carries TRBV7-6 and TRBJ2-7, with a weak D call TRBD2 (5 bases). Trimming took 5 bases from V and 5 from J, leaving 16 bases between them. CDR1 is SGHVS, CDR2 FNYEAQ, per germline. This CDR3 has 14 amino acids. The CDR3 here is CASSPSPDWDEQYF. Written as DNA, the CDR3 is TGTGCCAGCAGCCCTAGCCCCGACTGGGACGAGCAGTACTTC.

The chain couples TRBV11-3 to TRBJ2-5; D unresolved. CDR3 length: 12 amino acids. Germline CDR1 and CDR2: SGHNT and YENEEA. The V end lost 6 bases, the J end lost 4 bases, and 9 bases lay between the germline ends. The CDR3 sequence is CASSASPETQYF. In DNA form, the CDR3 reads TGTGCCAGCAGTGCAAGCCCAGAGACCCAGTACTTC.

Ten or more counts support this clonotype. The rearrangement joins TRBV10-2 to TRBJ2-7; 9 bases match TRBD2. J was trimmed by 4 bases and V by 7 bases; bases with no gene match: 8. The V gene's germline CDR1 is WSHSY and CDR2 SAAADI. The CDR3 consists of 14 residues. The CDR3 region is CASTRSGSLYEQYF. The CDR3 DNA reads TGCGCCAGCACGCGTAGCGGGAGTCTTTACGAGCAGTACTTC.

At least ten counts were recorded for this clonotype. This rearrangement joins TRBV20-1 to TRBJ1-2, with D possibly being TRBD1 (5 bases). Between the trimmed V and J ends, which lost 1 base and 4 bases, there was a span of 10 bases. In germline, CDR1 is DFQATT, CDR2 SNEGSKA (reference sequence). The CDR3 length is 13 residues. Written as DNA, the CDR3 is TGCAGTGCTAGAGTTGGGGCCCGCTATGGCTACACCTTC. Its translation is CSARVGARYGYTF.

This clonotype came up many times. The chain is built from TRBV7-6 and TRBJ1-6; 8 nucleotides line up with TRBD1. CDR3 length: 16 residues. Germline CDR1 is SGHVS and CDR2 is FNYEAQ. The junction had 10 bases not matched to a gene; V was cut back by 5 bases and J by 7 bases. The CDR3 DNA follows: TGTGCCAGCAGCCCGCTCCAGGGACAGGCGAATTCACCCCTCCACTTT. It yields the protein CASSPLQGQANSPLHF.